This TCR beta chain was identified in a study of cytomegalovirus exposure and HLA in healthy donors. Whole-study results and caveats: CMV serostatus alone was available as immune exposure information. Reported findings show TCR beta sequences accurately forecast HLA-A and HLA-B alleles in most subjects. Cytomegalovirus-associated TCR beta chains were listed, numbering approximately 150.

PCR amplification relied on 60 Vbeta primers (plus 13 Jbeta primers). Sequencing used immunoSEQ multiplex PCR; TCRdb keeps in-frame clones, though not all of them. This table has approximately 52,000 clones, approximately 80% appearing once. Germline lookup yields CDR1 SEHNR and CDR2 FQNEAQ (reference sequence). V gave up 3 bases and J gave up 5 bases; unmatched junction bases: 6. CDR3 length: 14 residues. With regard to this clone: No antigen is known for it.

Sequencing was carried out using PBMCs. The J gene is TRBJ1-1, the V gene TRBV7-9, with 7 nucleotides matching TRBD1. The origin of this receptor is a female donor in good health and CMV-seronegative. CDR3 amino acids: CASSFGARGTEAFF. In DNA form, the CDR3 reads TGTGCCAGCAGCTTTGGGGCCAGGGGGACTGAAGCTTTCTTT.